This is a list of T cell receptor beta chains from one sample in a study of CD8+ T cells in alopecia areata. Generated by immunoSEQ multiplex PCR, the TCRdb table keeps only in-frame clones and is missing some. Of 100,000 to 150,000 clones in the sample, around 50% were seen once. This material consisted of CD4+ T cells sorted from blood, taken at week 0. Receptor source: a human donor with alopecia areata. Each CDR3 is given with its conserved first and last residue. D genes are given only for firm matches. A row's size may be missing; if present it is once, few, many or a size class.

TRBJ2-5	.	.	TRBV10-3	CARPAGWQETQYF	TGTGCCCGGCCGGCAGGGTGGCAAGAGACCCAGTACTTC
TRBJ2-7	TRBD2	.	TRBV6-5	CASSYSVAGEGEQYF	TGTGCCAGCAGTTACTCGGTAGCGGGAGAAGGAGAGCAGTACTTC
TRBJ2-7	TRBD1	few	TRBV28	CASTAGGSYEQYF	TGTGCCAGCACGGCAGGGGGCTCCTACGAGCAGTACTTC
TRBJ2-7	.	.	TRBV28	CASSLWTRSSYEQYF	TGTGCCAGCAGTTTATGGACCCGGAGCTCCTACGAGCAGTACTTC
TRBJ1-1	.	few	TRBV29-1	CSVVARGMGSAFF	TGCAGCGTTGTGGCCAGGGGAATGGGTAGTGCTTTCTTT
TRBJ1-2	TRBD1	once	TRBV11-2	CASSPDRDYGYTF	TGTGCCAGCAGCCCGGACAGGGACTATGGCTACACCTTC
TRBJ2-2	.	few	TRBV19	CASSPRRGGGPSTGELFF	TGTGCCAGTAGTCCACGCAGGGGCGGGGGACCGAGCACCGGGGAGCTGTTTTTT
TRBJ1-2	TRBD1	.	TRBV7-2	CASSLDLSRGRGGYTF	TGTGCCAGCAGCTTAGATCTATCCAGGGGGCGAGGTGGCTACACCTTC
TRBJ2-5	.	.	TRBV25-1	CASAAPGTQETQYF	TGTGCCAGCGCCGCCCCTGGGACGCAAGAGACCCAGTACTTC
TRBJ2-7	TRBD2	.	TRBV2	CASIFLAGAYEQYF	TGTGCCAGCATCTTTCTAGCGGGGGCCTACGAGCAGTACTTC
TRBJ2-3	TRBD2	.	TRBV11-2	CASSQTSGGAIDTQYF	TGTGCCAGCAGTCAGACTAGCGGGGGGGCCATAGATACGCAGTATTTT
TRBJ2-3	.	few	TRBV7-2	CASSQASDATDTQYF	TGTGCCAGCAGCCAGGCGAGTGACGCCACAGATACGCAGTATTTT
TRBJ2-7	.	.	TRBV29-1	CSVGSTRYEQYF	TGCAGCGTTGGTTCAACCCGCTACGAGCAGTACTTC
TRBJ1-1	TRBD1	.	TRBV6-5	CASSYSAIQGNAFF	TGTGCCAGCAGTTACTCAGCAATACAGGGGAATGCTTTCTTT
TRBJ2-4	.	.	TRBV7-8	CASSLGGQNIQYF	TGTGCCAGCAGCTTAGGTGGCCAAAACATTCAGTACTTC
TRBJ2-7	TRBD1	few	TRBV4-1	CASSRGQGGSSYEQYF	TGCGCCAGCAGCCGCGGACAGGGAGGTTCCTCCTACGAGCAGTACTTC
TRBJ2-3	TRBD2	.	TRBV6-5	CASSSSGGETDTQYF	TGTGCCAGCAGCTCGAGCGGGGGAGAGACAGATACGCAGTATTTT
TRBJ2-7	.	.	TRBV7-2	CASSLSGIGYEQYF	TGTGCCAGCAGCTTGTCCGGGATTGGGTACGAGCAGTACTTC
TRBJ2-5	.	few	TRBV7-3	CASSPHGGSQETQYF	TGTGCCAGCAGCCCCCACGGGGGTTCCCAAGAGACCCAGTACTTC